This TCR beta chain was documented in a study of glioma-infiltrating T cells (TCRdb year 2016). The study in broad terms: Glioma tissue, non-neoplastic brain tissue and matched peripheral blood mononuclear cells were used as sources from which TCR alpha- and beta-chain repertoires were sequenced. To gauge divergence between tissue and blood T-cell populations, every tissue-infiltrating repertoire was compared against the peripheral blood repertoire from the same patient. The paired cohort was made up of three low-grade glioma patients, about 8 primary glioblastoma patients and three non-glioma patients who contributed non-neoplastic brain tissue. The research as a whole found: VJ-independent divergence between tissue and blood was below expectation in non-neoplastic patients but above expectation in all gliomas, especially low-grade gliomas. Group comparisons were based on small numbers of patients: three non-neoplastic, three low-grade glioma and eight glioblastoma patients. Very few CDR3 sequences were found to be shared between tissue and blood, and this scarcity was attributed to high CDR3 diversity and limited sampling.

V is clipped by 4 bases and J by 12 bases, and the sequence between their germline boundaries is 19 bases long. For CDR1 and CDR2, the germline V gene lists SGHTA and FQGNSA. The CDR3 holds 13 amino acids from the cysteine to the phenylalanine. The retained sequence is limited to the CDR3, 39 bases, with the frame set at the first base. The iRepertoire nested amplicon-rescue multiplex PCR (arm-PCR) platform was used to amplify TCR alpha and beta CDR3 regions from RNA. The input for one-step reverse transcription and amplification was roughly 85-400 ng of tissue mRNA or PBMC total RNA. After bead purification, a secondary multiplex PCR added Illumina adapters, and libraries were gel-purified between 200 and 400 bp. Libraries carried internal 6-nucleotide barcodes used for demultiplexing. Sequencing of libraries was performed on an Illumina MiSeq with 2x220 or 2x250 nucleotide paired-end reads. In the paper's pipeline: Paired reads were merged using FLASH 1.2.11 and aligned with BWA-MEM to the GRCh37 human genome, and TRA and TRB reads were then extracted. For V and J assignment, an IMGT-derived reference of cassette sequences and CDR3 motifs that included pseudogenes was used. Three-frame translation of reads was performed, and productive CDR3s were defined as those with a C...FGXG motif and no stop codons. Clonotypes were defined as unique combinations of V-J cassette pair and CDR3 amino acid sequence. Filtering of reads was based on Hamming distance, with the threshold set by the sequence error rate of each sample in mapped regions. TCRdb passed the public sequencing reads through fastp at Q25 and MiXCR, retaining productive beta sequences. Under each unique CDR3 protein, matching rows form one entry showing the most common genes and DNA. In this record, the V and J calls reflect TCRdb's handling and not the investigators' own analysis. This sample gives more than 95,000 distinct CDR3 sequences in total; 23% of them show up just once. The ten largest clones represent about 16% of the sample.

Details on this clonotype: Which antigen it targets is not known. No base-level quality is on record; no much larger clone is a single base apart.

This chain is built from TRBV7-2 and TRBJ2-7, and TRBD1 may be the D gene, going by 6 matching bases. This sequence was found in a human donor with low-grade glioma or glioblastoma, undergoing nonglioma brain surgery, or in good health (not recorded which). The sample consisted of glioma tissue, nonneoplastic brain tissue, or PBMCs (not recorded which). The DNA sequence reads TGTGCCAGCAGCTACGGACAGACTCTTTACCCGTACTTC. It translates to CASSYGQTLYPYF.